The rows below give T cell receptor beta chains drawn from one sample of a study of T cell responses to AZD1222 COVID-19 vaccine. Repertoires were generated with immunoSEQ multiplex PCR, while TCRdb's copy carries only in-frame clones and drops some. Of under 200,000 clones listed, around nine tenths are singletons. The material sequenced was peripheral blood, taken on day 0 of AZD1222 vaccination. These receptors all come from an adult in good health. Both conserved end residues are part of each CDR3. D genes are given only for firm matches. Not all rows give a size; the values are once, few, many and, for expanded clones, a class.

TRBV6-5	TRBJ1-5	NA	NA	CASSLFATDGQPQHF	TGTGCCAGCAGTTTATTTGCGACGGACGGTCAGCCCCAGCATTTT
TRBV12-3/TRBV12-4	TRBJ2-7	NA	NA	CPCGGSYEQYF	TGTCCCTGTGGGGGCTCCTACGAGCAGTACTTC
TRBV28	TRBJ1-5	NA	NA	CASSLLFGGRNQPQHF	TGTGCCAGCAGTTTATTGTTCGGGGGGCGCAATCAGCCCCAGCATTTT
TRBV10-3	TRBJ2-7	TRBD1	NA	CAIKEDREFVEQYF	TGTGCCATCAAGGAGGACAGGGAGTTTGTCGAGCAGTACTTC
TRBV7-9	TRBJ2-2	NA	once	CASSLAWRGTGELFF	TGTGCCAGCAGCCTCGCTTGGCGGGGCACCGGGGAGCTGTTTTTT
TRBV9	TRBJ1-2	NA	NA	CASSTQRQYGYTF	TGTGCCAGCAGCACACAGAGACAGTATGGCTACACCTTC
TRBV7-8	TRBJ2-3	NA	NA	CASSPSWGETDTQYF	TGTGCCAGCAGCCCAAGTTGGGGCGAAACAGATACGCAGTATTTT
TRBV5-6	TRBJ1-6	NA	NA	CASSSTAGYNSPLHF	TGTGCCAGCAGCTCGACGGCCGGGTATAATTCACCCCTCCACTTT
TRBV28	TRBJ1-2	NA	NA	CASSFGDGYTF	TGTGCCAGCAGTTTTGGGGATGGCTACACCTTC
TRBV6-5	TRBJ1-1	NA	once	CASSWRGMNTEAFF	TGTGCCAGCAGTTGGCGGGGAATGAACACTGAAGCTTTCTTT
TRBV7-9	TRBJ2-7	NA	once	CASSLAADWEEQYF	TGTGCCAGCAGCTTAGCGGCGGACTGGGAAGAGCAGTACTTC
TRBV27	TRBJ1-2	NA	once	CASRRGAGYGYTF	TGTGCCAGCAGGAGGGGGGCGGGCTATGGCTACACCTTC
TRBV7-3	TRBJ2-1	TRBD2	NA	CASSFPRGGSSYNEQFF	TGTGCCAGCAGCTTCCCTCGCGGGGGGAGCTCCTACAATGAGCAGTTCTTC
TRBV7-2	TRBJ1-2	NA	NA	CASSLDGARSRGYTF	TGTGCCAGCAGCTTAGATGGCGCCAGATCTAGGGGCTACACCTTC
TRBV30	TRBJ1-6	NA	NA	CAWSSARETLASYNSPLHF	TGTGCCTGGAGTAGCGCCAGGGAAACCCTTGCCTCCTATAATTCACCCCTCCACTTT
TRBV28	TRBJ2-2	TRBD1	NA	CASLRGLNTGELFF	TGTGCCAGCCTCAGGGGGCTAAACACCGGGGAGCTGTTTTTT
TRBV7-9	TRBJ2-3	NA	NA	CASSPSPGSDTQYF	TGTGCCAGCAGCCCCAGTCCGGGGTCAGATACGCAGTATTTT
TRBV4-1	TRBJ1-6	TRBD1	NA	CASSQRTLGQGFSPLHF	TGCGCCAGCAGCCAAAGAACCCTGGGACAGGGTTTTTCACCCCTCCACTTT
TRBV27	TRBJ1-2	NA	NA	CASSIMGGVYGYTF	TGTGCCAGCAGTATAATGGGCGGGGTGTATGGCTACACCTTC
TRBV3-1/TRBV3-2	TRBJ2-7	NA	NA	CASSRSDGSDEQYF	TGTGCCAGCAGCCGATCGGACGGGTCCGACGAGCAGTACTTC
TRBV19	TRBJ1-1	NA	NA	CASSNNRVGAEAFF	TGTGCCAGTAGTAACAACAGGGTTGGGGCTGAAGCTTTCTTT
TRBV5-1	TRBJ1-1	NA	NA	CASSLSQVNTEAFF	TGCGCCAGCAGCTTGTCACAGGTGAACACTGAAGCTTTCTTT
TRBV5-1	TRBJ2-3	TRBD1	NA	CASSFSDRGRADTQYF	TGCGCCAGCAGCTTTAGCGACAGGGGAAGGGCAGATACGCAGTATTTT
TRBV9	TRBJ1-1	NA	once	CASSAQGNTEAFF	TGTGCCAGCAGCGCCCAGGGGAACACTGAAGCTTTCTTT
TRBV28	TRBJ1-2	TRBD1	NA	CASRELRDRGWYGYTF	TGTGCCAGCAGGGAACTTCGGGACAGGGGATGGTATGGCTACACCTTC
TRBV19	TRBJ2-5	TRBD1	NA	CASSMNRGETQYF	TGTGCCAGTAGTATGAACAGGGGGGAGACCCAGTACTTC
TRBV9	TRBJ1-5	NA	NA	CASSTRGDSNQPQHF	TGTGCCAGCAGCACAAGGGGGGATAGCAATCAGCCCCAGCATTTT